This TCR beta chain is from a study of T cell responses to AZD1222 COVID-19 vaccine. Study-wide results and caveats: Of spike-specific TCRs, nearly half reportedly target regions left unmutated in variants. Baseline serology detected seropositivity in only six AZD1222 recipients. Along spike, vaccine-associated CD4 TCRs were found throughout, with dominance at 160-218 and 743-854. Sampling that yielded the repertoires occurred only after the peak T cell response.

Measured with immunoSEQ multiplex PCR; TCRdb has only the in-frame clones, and not every one. The data contain 140,000 or so clones, approximately 90% of them seen just once; the ten biggest clones take up 2.5% to 3.5%. Details on this clone: Antigen specificity is unknown.

The sequence derives from an adult who received the AZD1222 COVID-19 vaccine. The sample here was peripheral blood, taken 28 days after the second AZD1222 dose.

The CDR3 reads CSVEDLGGAIDYGYTF. The DNA of the CDR3 is TGCAGCGTTGAAGATCTTGGCGGCGCCATTGACTATGGCTACACCTTC. The chain combines TRBV29-1 with TRBJ1-2, with D unresolved. CDR3 length: 16 residues. V was pared by 0 bases and J by 3 bases, with 17 bases between. The V gene's germline CDR1 is SQVTM and CDR2 ANQGSEA. Full variable domain (outside the CDR3, taken from reference TRBV29-1 and TRBJ1-2): SAVISQKPSRDICQRGTSLTIQCQVDSQVTMMFWYRQQPGQSLTLIATANQGSEATYESGFVIDKFPISRPNLTFSTLTVSNMSPEDSSIYLCSVEDLGGAIDYGYTFGSGTRLTVV.